This record looks at one TCR beta chain sequence and its context. The data were obtained in a study of blood T cell repertoires in COVID-19. The assay was immunoSEQ multiplex PCR, and TCRdb's table has in-frame clones only and misses some. The sample carries around 150,000 clones, approximately 80% recorded once. From germline, CDR1 is SGHTA and CDR2 FQGTGA. Trimming left V 5 bases short and J 2 bases short, with 16 bases between. The CDR3 loop spans 16 amino acids. Those enrolled, adults aged roughly 18 to 95 years, came from about two dozen US areas. The rearrangement links TRBV7-3 to TRBJ2-1; a possible D gene is TRBD2 (5 bases). Sequencing was carried out using PBMCs or T cells enriched from blood (not recorded which). The TCR was taken from a woman aged 40 to 50 who had recovered from COVID-19. The CDR3: CASSPSGGGAYNEQFF. The CDR3 nucleotides read TGTGCCAGCAGCCCGAGCGGAGGTGGGGCCTACAATGAGCAGTTCTTC. Based on the CDR3 plus reference TRBV7-3 and TRBJ2-1, the full variable domain is GAGVSQTPSNKVTEKGKYVELRCDPISGHTALYWYRQSLGQGPEFLIYFQGTGAADDSGLPNDRFFAVRPEGSVSTLKIQRTERGDSAVYLCASSPSGGGAYNEQFFGPGTRLTVL.